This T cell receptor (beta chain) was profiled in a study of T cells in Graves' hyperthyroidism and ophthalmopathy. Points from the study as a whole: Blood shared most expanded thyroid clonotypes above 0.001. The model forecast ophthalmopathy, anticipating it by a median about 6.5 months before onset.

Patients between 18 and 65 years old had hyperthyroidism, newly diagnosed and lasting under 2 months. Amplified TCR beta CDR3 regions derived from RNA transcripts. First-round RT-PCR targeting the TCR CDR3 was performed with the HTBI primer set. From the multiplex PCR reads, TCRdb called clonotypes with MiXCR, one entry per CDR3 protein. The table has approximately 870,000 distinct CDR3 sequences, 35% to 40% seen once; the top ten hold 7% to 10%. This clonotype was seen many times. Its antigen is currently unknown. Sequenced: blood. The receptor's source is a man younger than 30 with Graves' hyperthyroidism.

CDR3 loop: CASSVEKNTEAFF. CDR3 sequence (DNA): TGTGCCAGCAGCGTAGAGAAGAACACTGAAGCTTTCTTT. The chain is built from TRBV9 and TRBJ1-1; D unresolved. Germline assignment: CDR1 SGDLS and CDR2 YYNGEE. The germline V and J ends were trimmed by 0 bases and 1 base, with 4 bases remaining between them. CDR3 length equals 13 residues.